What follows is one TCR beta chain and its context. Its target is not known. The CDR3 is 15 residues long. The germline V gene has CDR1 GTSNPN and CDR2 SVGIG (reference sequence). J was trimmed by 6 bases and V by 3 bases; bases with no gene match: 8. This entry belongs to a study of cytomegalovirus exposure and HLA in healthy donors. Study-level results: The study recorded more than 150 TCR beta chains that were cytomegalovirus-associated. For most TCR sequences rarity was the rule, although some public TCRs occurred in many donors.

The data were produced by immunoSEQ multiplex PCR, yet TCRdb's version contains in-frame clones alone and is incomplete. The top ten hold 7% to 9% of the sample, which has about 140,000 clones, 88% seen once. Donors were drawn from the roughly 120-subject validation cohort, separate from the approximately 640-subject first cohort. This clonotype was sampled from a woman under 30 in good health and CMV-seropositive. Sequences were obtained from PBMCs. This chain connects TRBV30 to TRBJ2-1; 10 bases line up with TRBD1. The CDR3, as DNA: TGTGCCTGGAGCGATTACCGGGACAGGGGCAATGAGCAGTTCTTC. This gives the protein CAWSDYRDRGNEQFF.